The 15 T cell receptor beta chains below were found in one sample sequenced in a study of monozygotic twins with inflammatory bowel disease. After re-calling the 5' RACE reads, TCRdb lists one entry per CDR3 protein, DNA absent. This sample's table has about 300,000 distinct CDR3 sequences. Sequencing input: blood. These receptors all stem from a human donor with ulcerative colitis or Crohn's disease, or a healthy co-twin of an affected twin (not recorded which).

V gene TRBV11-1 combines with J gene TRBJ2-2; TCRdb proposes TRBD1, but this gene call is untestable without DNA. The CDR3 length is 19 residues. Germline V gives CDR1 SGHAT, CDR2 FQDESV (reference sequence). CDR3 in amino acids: CASAPAGRLRDRYTGELFF. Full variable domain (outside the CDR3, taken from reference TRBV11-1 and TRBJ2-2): EAEVAQSPRYKITEKSQAVAFWCDPISGHATLYWYRQILGQGPELLVQFQDESVVDDSQLPKDRFSAERLKGVDSTLKIQPAELGDSAMYLCASAPAGRLRDRYTGELFFGEGSRLTVL.

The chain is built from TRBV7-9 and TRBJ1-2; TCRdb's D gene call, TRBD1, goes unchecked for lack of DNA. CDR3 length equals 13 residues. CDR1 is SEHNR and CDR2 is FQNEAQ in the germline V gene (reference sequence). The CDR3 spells CASSLPQGYGYTF.

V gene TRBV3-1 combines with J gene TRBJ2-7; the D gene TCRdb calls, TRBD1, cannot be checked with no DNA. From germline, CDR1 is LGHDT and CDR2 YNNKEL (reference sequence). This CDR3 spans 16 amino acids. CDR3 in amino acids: CASSQVRQGLSYEQYF.

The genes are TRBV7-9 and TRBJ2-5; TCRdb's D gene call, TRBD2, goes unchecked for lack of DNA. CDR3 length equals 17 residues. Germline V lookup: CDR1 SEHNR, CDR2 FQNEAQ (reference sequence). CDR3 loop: CASSFLGGVAGKETQYF.

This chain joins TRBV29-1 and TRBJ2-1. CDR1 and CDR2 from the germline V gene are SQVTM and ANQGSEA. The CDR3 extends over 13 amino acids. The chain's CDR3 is CSVDVKSYNEQFF.

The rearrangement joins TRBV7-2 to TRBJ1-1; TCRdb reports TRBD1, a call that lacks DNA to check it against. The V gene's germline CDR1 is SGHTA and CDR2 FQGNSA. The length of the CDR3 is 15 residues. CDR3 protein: CASSFRGRDSTEAFF.

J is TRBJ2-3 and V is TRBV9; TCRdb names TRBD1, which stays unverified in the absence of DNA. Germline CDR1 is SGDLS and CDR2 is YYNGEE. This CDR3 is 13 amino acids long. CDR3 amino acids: CASSVAGRDTQYF.

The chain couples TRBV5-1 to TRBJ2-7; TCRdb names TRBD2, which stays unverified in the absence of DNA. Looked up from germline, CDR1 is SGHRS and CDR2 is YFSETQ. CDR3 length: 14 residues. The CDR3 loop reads CASSPGLAGGLQYF.

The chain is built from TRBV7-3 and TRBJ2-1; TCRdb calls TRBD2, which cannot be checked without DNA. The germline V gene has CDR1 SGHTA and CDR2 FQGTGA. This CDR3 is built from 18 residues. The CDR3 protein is CASSSGLAGPSSYNEQFF.

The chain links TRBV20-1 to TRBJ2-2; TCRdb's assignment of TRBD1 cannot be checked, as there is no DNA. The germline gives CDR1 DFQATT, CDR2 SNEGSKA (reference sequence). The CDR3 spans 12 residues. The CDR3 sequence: CSATQGSGELFF.

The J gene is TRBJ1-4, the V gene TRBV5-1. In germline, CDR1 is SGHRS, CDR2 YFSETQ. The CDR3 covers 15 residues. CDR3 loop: CASSLGAATNEKLFF.

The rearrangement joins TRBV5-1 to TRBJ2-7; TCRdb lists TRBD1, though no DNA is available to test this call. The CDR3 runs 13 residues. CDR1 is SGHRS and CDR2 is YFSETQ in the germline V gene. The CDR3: CASSSLGTGEQYF. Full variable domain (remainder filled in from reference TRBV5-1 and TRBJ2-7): KAGVTQTPRYLIKTRGQQVTLSCSPISGHRSVSWYQQTPGQGLQFLFEYFSETQRNKGNFPGRFSGRQFSNSRSEMNVSTLELGDSALYLCASSSLGTGEQYFGPGTRLTVT.

CDR3 residues: CASSGSGTSVTYNEQFF. This rearrangement joins TRBV5-1 to TRBJ2-1; TCRdb picks TRBD2, but there is no DNA to check that call. The CDR3 covers 17 residues. Germline V CDR1 and CDR2: SGHRS, YFSETQ.

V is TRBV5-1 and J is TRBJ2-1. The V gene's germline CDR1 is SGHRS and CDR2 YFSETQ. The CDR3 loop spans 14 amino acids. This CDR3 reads CASSLAAENNEQFF.

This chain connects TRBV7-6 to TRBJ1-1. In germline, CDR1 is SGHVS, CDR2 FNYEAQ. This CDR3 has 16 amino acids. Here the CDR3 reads CASSLASRQLNTEAFF.